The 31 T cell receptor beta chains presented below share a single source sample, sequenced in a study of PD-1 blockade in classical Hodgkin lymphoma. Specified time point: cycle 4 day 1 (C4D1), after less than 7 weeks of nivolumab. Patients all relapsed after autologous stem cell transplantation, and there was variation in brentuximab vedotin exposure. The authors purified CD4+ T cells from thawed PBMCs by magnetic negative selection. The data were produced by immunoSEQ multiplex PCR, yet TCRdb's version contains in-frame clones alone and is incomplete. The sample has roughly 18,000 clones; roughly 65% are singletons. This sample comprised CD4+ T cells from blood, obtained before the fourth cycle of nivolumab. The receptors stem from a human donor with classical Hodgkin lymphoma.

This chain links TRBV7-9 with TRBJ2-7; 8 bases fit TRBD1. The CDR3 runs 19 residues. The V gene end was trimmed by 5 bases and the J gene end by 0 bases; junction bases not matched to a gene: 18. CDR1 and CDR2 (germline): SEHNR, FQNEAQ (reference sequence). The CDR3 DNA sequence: TGTGCCAGCAGCCCCAAGAAAAGGAAGCAGGGGGCCAGCTCCTACGAGCAGTACTTC. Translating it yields CASSPKKRKQGASSYEQYF.

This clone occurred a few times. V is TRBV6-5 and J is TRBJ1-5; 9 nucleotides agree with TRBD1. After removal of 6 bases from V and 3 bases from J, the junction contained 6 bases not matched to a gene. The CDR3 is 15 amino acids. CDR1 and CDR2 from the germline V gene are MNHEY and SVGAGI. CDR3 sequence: CASRPTGGNNQPQHF. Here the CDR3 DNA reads TGTGCCAGCAGACCGACAGGGGGAAACAATCAGCCCCAGCATTTT.

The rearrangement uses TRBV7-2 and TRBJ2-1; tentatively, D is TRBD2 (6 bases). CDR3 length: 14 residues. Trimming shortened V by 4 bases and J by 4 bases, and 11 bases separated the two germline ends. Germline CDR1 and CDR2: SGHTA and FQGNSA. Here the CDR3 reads CASSSGRVYNEQFF. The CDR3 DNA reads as TGTGCCAGCAGCTCCGGGAGAGTTTACAATGAGCAGTTCTTC.

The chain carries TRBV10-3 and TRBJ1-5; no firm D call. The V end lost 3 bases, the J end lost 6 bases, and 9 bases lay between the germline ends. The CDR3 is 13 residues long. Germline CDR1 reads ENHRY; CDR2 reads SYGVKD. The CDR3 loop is CAISETGTQPQHF. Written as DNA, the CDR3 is TGTGCCATCAGTGAAACGGGAACTCAGCCCCAGCATTTT.

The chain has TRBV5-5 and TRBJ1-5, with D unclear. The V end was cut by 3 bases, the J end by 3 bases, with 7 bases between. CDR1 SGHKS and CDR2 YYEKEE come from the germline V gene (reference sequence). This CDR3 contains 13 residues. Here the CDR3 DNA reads TGTGCCAGCAGCTCTCTACCCAATCAGCCCCAGCATTTT. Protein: CASSSLPNQPQHF.

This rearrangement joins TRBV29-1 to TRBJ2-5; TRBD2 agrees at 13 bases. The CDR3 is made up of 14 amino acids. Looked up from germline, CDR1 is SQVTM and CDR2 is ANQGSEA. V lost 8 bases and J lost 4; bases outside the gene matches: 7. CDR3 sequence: CSIYGLAGAETQYF. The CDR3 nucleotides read TGCAGCATCTACGGACTAGCGGGAGCAGAGACCCAGTACTTC.

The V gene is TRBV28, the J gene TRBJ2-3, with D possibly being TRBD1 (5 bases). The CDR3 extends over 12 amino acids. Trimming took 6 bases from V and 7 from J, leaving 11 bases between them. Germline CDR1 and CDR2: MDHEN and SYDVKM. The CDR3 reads CASSRVKNTQYF. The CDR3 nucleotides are TGTGCCAGCAGCAGGGTCAAAAATACGCAGTATTTT.

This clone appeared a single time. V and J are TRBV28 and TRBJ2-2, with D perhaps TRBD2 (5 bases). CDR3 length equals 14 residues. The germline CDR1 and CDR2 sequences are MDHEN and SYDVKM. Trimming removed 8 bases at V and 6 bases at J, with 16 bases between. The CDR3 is CASFSFGGAGELFF. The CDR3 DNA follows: TGTGCCAGCTTTTCTTTCGGAGGCGCCGGGGAGCTGTTTTTT.

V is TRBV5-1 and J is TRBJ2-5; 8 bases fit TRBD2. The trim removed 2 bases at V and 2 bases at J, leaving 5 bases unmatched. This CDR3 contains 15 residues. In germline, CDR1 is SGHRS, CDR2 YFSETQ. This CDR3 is CASSFNGLAQETQYF. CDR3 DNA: TGCGCCAGCAGCTTCAACGGACTAGCACAAGAGACCCAGTACTTC. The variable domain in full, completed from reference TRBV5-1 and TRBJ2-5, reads KAGVTQTPRYLIKTRGQQVTLSCSPISGHRSVSWYQQTPGQGLQFLFEYFSETQRNKGNFPGRFSGRQFSNSRSEMNVSTLELGDSALYLCASSFNGLAQETQYFGPGTRLLVL.

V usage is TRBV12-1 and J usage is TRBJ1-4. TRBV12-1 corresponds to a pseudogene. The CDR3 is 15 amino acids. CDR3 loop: CASSSDAATNEKLFF. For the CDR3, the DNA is TGTGCCAGCAGCTCAGACGCAGCAACTAATGAAAAACTGTTTTTT.

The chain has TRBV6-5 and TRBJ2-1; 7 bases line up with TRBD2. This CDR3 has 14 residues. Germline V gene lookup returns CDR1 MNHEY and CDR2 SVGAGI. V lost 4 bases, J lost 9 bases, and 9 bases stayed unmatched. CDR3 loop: CASSLYSGYTEQFF. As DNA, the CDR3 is TGTGCCAGCAGTTTATATAGCGGGTATACTGAGCAGTTCTTC.

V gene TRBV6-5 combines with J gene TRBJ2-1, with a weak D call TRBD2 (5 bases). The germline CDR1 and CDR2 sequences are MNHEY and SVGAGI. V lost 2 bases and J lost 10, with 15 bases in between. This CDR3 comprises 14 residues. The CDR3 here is CASSYPTRAREQFF. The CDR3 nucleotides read TGTGCCAGCAGTTACCCTACTAGGGCACGCGAGCAGTTCTTC.

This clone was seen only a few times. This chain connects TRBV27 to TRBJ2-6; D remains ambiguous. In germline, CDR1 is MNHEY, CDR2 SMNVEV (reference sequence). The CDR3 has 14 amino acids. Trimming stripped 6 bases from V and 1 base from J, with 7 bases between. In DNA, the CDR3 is TGTGCCAGCAGGCACAGTTCTGGGGCCAACGTCCTGACTTTC. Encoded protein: CASRHSSGANVLTF.

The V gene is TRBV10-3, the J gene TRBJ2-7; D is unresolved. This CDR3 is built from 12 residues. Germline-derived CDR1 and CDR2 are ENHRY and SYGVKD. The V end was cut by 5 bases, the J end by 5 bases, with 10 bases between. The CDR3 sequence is CAISPVRHEQYF. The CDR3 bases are TGTGCCATCAGTCCGGTGCGTCACGAGCAGTACTTC.

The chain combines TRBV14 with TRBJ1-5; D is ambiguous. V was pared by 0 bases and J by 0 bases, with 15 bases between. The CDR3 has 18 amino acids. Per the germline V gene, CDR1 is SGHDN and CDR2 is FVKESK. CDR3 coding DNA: TGTGCCAGCAGCCAAGAGGTGGCAGGCGAATATAGCAATCAGCCCCAGCATTTT. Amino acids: CASSQEVAGEYSNQPQHF. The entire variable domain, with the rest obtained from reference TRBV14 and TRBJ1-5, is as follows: EAGVTQFPSHSVIEKGQTVTLRCDPISGHDNLYWYRRVMGKEIKFLLHFVKESKQDESGMPNNRFLAERTGGTYSTLKVQPAELEDSGVYFCASSQEVAGEYSNQPQHFGDGTRLSIL.

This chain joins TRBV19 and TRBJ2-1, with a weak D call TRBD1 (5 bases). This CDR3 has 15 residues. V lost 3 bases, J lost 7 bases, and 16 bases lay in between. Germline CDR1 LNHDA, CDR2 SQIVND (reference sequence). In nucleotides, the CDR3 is TGTGCCAGTAGTATGGGGCTAGACGTCGGGAATGAGCAGTTCTTC. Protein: CASSMGLDVGNEQFF.

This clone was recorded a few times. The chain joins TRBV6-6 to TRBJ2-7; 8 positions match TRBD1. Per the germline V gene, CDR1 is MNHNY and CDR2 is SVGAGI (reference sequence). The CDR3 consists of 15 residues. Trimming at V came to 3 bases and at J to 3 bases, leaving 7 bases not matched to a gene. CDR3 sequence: CASSYTDRGGYEQYF. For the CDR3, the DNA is TGTGCCAGCAGTTATACCGACAGGGGAGGCTACGAGCAGTACTTC.

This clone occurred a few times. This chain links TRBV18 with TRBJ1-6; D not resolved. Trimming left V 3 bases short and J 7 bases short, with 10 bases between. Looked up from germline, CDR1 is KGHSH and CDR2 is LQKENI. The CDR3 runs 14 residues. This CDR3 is CASSPRTNNSPLHF. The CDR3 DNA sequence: TGTGCCAGCTCACCTAGAACGAACAATTCACCCCTCCACTTT.

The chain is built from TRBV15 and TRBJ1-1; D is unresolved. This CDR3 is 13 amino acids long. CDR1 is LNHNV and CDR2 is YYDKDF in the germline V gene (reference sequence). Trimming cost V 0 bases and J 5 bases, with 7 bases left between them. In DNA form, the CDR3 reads TGTGCCACCAGCAGAGATAGGGCGACTGAAGCTTTCTTT. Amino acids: CATSRDRATEAFF.

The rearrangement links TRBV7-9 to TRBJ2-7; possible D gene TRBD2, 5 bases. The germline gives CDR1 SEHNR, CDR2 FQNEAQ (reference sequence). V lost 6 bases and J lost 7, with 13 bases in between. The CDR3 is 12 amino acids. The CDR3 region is CASSTESGEQYF. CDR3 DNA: TGTGCCAGCAGTACCGAGTCGGGGGAGCAGTACTTC.

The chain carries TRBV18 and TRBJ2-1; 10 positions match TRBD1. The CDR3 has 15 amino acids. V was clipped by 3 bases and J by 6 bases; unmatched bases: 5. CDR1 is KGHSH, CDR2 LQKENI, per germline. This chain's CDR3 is CASSPRQGAGNEQFF. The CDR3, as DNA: TGTGCCAGCTCACCCCGACAGGGGGCCGGCAATGAGCAGTTCTTC.

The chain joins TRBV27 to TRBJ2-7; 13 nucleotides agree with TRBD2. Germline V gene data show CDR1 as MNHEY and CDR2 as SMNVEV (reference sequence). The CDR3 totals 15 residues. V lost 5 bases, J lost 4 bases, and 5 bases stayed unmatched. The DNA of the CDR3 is TGTGCCAGCAGTCACTCGACTAGCGGGAGGTACGAGCAGTACTTC. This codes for CASSHSTSGRYEQYF.

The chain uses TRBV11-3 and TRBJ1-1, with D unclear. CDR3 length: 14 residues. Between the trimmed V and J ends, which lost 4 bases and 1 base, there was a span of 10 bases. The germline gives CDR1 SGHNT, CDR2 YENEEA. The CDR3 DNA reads TGTGCCAGCAGCTCCCCGGGAGAGAACACTGAAGCTTTCTTT. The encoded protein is CASSSPGENTEAFF.

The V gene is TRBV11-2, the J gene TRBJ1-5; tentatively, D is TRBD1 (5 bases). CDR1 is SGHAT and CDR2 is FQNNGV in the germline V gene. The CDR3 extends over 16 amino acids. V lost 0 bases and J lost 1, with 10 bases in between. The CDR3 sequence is CASSLDFPGSNQPQHF. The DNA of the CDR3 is TGTGCCAGCAGCTTAGATTTTCCAGGGAGCAATCAGCCCCAGCATTTT.

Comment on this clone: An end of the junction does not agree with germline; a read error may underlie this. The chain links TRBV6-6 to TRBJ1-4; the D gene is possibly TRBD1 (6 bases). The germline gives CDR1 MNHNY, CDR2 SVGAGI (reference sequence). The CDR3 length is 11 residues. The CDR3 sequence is CASREDRFNYF. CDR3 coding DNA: TGTGCCAGCAGGGAAGACAGGTTCAACTATTTT.

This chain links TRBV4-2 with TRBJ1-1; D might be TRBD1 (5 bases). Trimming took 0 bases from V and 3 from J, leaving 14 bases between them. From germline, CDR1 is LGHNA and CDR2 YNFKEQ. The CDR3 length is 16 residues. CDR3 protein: CASSQDQGVSYTEAFF. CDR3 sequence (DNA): TGTGCCAGCAGCCAAGATCAAGGGGTTTCGTACACTGAAGCTTTCTTT.

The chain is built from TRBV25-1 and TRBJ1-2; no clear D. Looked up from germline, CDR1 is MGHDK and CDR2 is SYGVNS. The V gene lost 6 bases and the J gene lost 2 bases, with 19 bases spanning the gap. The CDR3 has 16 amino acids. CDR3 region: CASSLGRGYTNYGYTF. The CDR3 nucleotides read TGTGCCAGCAGCTTAGGGCGGGGATATACAAACTATGGCTACACCTTC.

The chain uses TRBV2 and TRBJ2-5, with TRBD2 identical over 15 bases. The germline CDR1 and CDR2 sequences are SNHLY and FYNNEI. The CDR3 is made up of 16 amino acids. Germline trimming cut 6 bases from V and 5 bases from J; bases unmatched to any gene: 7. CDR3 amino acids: CASSGTSGGSGETQYF. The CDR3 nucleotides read TGTGCCAGCAGCGGGACTAGCGGGGGGAGTGGGGAGACCCAGTACTTC.

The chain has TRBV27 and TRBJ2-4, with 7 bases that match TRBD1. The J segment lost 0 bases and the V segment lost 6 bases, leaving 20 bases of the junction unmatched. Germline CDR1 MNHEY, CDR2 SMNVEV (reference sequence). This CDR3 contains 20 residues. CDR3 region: CASSLPDRAINFLAKNIQYF. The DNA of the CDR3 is TGTGCCAGCAGCCTACCTGACAGGGCCATAAACTTCTTAGCCAAAAACATTCAGTACTTC.

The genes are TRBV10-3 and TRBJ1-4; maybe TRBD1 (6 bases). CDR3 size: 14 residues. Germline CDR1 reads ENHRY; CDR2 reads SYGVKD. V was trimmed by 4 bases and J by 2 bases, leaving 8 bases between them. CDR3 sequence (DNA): TGTGCCATCAGTGGGACAGCTACTAATGAAAAACTGTTTTTT. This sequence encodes CAISGTATNEKLFF.

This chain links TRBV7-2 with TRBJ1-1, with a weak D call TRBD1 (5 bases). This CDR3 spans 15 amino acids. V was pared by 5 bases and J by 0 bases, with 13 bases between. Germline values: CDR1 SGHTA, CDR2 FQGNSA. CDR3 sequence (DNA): TGTGCCAGCAGCGCCTCGGGGGTGGTGAACACTGAAGCTTTCTTT. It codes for CASSASGVVNTEAFF.